This T cell receptor (beta chain) was recovered during a study of CD8 T cells in Susac syndrome. The authors reverse transcribed roughly 0.5 to 1 ug RNA with random hexamers. From the immunoSEQ multiplex PCR reads, TCRdb called clonotypes with MiXCR, one entry per CDR3 protein. The sample lists some 300,000 distinct CDR3 sequences, approximately 85% occurring once. Trimming took 2 bases from V and 10 from J, leaving 14 bases between them. CDR1 and CDR2 from the germline V gene are SGHVS and FQNEAQ. The CDR3 is made up of 13 amino acids. It was negative isolation that provided the CD8+ and CD4+ T cells, whereas TEMRA cells were enriched by FACS.

This chain links TRBV7-8 with TRBJ1-1; D not certain. This TCR derives from a human donor with multiple sclerosis. Sequencing was done on a sample of CD8+ T cells from PBMCs. CDR3 in amino acids: CASSLSVGEGAFF. CDR3 DNA: TGTGCCAGCAGCTTATCGGTGGGAGAGGGAGCTTTCTTT.